These 7 T cell receptor beta chains share one sample of origin, sequenced in a study of glioma-infiltrating T cells after dendritic cell vaccination (dated by TCRdb to between 2015 and 2016). Receptor amplification or capture employed the immunoSEQ multiplex PCR assay. The table was pulled from immuneACCESS by TCRdb, which kept in-frame rearrangements only. Such tables lose some clones; where checked, under half of the loss comes from unresolved V genes, and the rest has no known cause. The sample includes approximately 100,000 clones, with roughly three quarters observed a single time. Nearly 6% of the sample is in the top ten clones. Sequences were derived from blood, sampled before dendritic cell vaccination. These receptors were collected from a human donor with glioblastoma.

The genes are TRBV29-1 and TRBJ2-1; TRBD2 might be the D (6 bases). V lost 8 bases and J lost 5, with 16 bases in between. Germline V gene sequence: CDR1 SQVTM, CDR2 ANQGSEA. CDR3 length: 13 amino acids. The CDR3 nucleotides are TGCAGCCTTCGGCCGGGGGAGGACAATGAGCAGTTCTTC. Protein: CSLRPGEDNEQFF.

This clone was observed once. This chain connects TRBV6-6 to TRBJ1-4, with TRBD1 as a possible D gene (5 bases). Germline V CDR1 and CDR2: MNHNY, SVGAGI (reference sequence). The V end lost 7 bases, the J end lost 2 bases, and 14 bases lay between the germline ends. The CDR3 has 15 residues. DNA for the CDR3: TGTGCCAGCAAGGACACTTACCTGACTAATGAAAAACTGTTTTTT. It encodes CASKDTYLTNEKLFF.

The gene calls are TRBV28 and TRBJ1-1; 7 bases agree with TRBD1. V lost 7 bases and J lost 2; bases outside the gene matches: 4. CDR1 MDHEN and CDR2 SYDVKM come from the germline V gene. The CDR3 runs to 13 residues. CDR3: CASNEGANTEAFF. The DNA of the CDR3 is TGTGCCAGCAACGAGGGGGCAAACACTGAAGCTTTCTTT.

This rearrangement joins TRBV15 to TRBJ1-4, with 9 bases fitting TRBD1. Trimming cost V 3 bases and J 7 bases; bases outside gene matches: 9. The CDR3 is 16 residues long. Germline V gene data show CDR1 as LNHNV and CDR2 as YYDKDF (reference sequence). The DNA of the CDR3 is TGTGCCACCAGCAGGGTACAGGGGGCAAGGCCTGAAAAACTGTTTTTT. This codes for CATSRVQGARPEKLFF.

A single count supports this clone. The chain's CDR3 is CASSRTGGTGNTIYF. The CDR3 DNA reads as TGTGCCAGCAGCCGAACGGGGGGCACTGGAAACACCATATATTTT. The rearrangement links TRBV16 to TRBJ1-3, with D tentatively TRBD1 (6 bases). This CDR3 contains 15 residues. Germline values: CDR1 KGHSY, CDR2 FQNENV. Trimming removed 4 bases at V and 2 bases at J, with 12 bases between.

The chain has TRBV5-1 and TRBJ1-1; a possible D gene is TRBD1 (5 bases). Germline V gene data show CDR1 as SGHRS and CDR2 as YFSETQ. The CDR3 extends over 14 amino acids. V lost 3 bases and J lost 5, with 14 bases in between. The CDR3 nucleotides read TGCGCCAGCAGCTCATCCGGGGGTTTAACTGAAGCTTTCTTT. Encoded protein: CASSSSGGLTEAFF. The whole variable domain, remainder taken from reference TRBV5-1 and TRBJ1-1, is KAGVTQTPRYLIKTRGQQVTLSCSPISGHRSVSWYQQTPGQGLQFLFEYFSETQRNKGNFPGRFSGRQFSNSRSEMNVSTLELGDSALYLCASSSSGGLTEAFFGQGTRLTVV.

The gene calls are TRBV6-5 and TRBJ1-1; 8 nucleotides agree with TRBD1. J was trimmed by 3 bases and V by 6 bases; bases with no gene match: 3. The CDR3 extends over 13 amino acids. Germline V gene data show CDR1 as MNHEY and CDR2 as SVGAGI. CDR3 protein: CASRLDRDTEAFF. The CDR3 coding sequence is TGTGCCAGCAGATTGGACAGGGACACTGAAGCTTTCTTT.